These 21 T cell receptor beta chains were all obtained from the same sample, sequenced in a study of blood T cell repertoires in COVID-19. Only in-frame clones appear in the TCRdb table, and some are missing; sequencing was by immunoSEQ multiplex PCR. The repertoire holds almost 200,000 clones, with around 90% as singletons. Material for sequencing was PBMCs or T cells enriched from blood (not recorded which). The receptor source for this set is a woman aged 18-30 years who had recovered from COVID-19.

The count of this clone is one. The gene calls are TRBV27 and TRBJ2-1, with D perhaps TRBD2 (6 bases). The CDR3 runs to 13 residues. CDR1 and CDR2 from the germline V gene are MNHEY and SMNVEV (reference sequence). The V gene lost 2 bases and the J gene lost 5 bases, with 7 bases spanning the gap. The CDR3 DNA sequence: TGTGCCAGCAGTTTAGAGCGGGACAATGAGCAGTTCTTC. Translation gives CASSLERDNEQFF.

The CDR3 coding sequence is TGTGCCAGCTTCCGTAGTCGGGGCACTGAAGCTTTCTTT. Its translation: CASFRSRGTEAFF. The chain is built from TRBV12-3 or TRBV12-4 and TRBJ1-1; unclear D gene. The germline V and J ends were trimmed by 8 bases and 4 bases, with 14 bases remaining between them. This CDR3 has 13 amino acids.

This rearrangement joins TRBV15 to TRBJ1-1; weak D call: TRBD1 (6 bases). Between the trimmed V and J ends, which lost 1 base and 3 bases, there was a span of 12 bases. Germline V gives CDR1 LNHNV, CDR2 YYDKDF (reference sequence). CDR3 length: 15 residues. The CDR3 here is CATSRVMGAYTEAFF. CDR3 sequence (DNA): TGTGCCACCAGCAGAGTGATGGGGGCCTACACTGAAGCTTTCTTT.

The CDR3 region is CASSGGTSGGMTDTQYF. The CDR3 nucleotides are TGTGCCAGCAGCGGTGGGACTAGCGGGGGGATGACAGATACGCAGTATTTT. The chain combines TRBV9 with TRBJ2-3; 15 positions agree with TRBD2. CDR1 is SGDLS, CDR2 YYNGEE, per germline. The CDR3 contains 17 residues. The ends lost 3 bases at V and 3 bases at J; junction bases unmatched: 5.

The V call is TRBV7-9, the J call TRBJ1-2, with TRBD1 matching over 9 bases. Looked up from germline, CDR1 is SEHNR and CDR2 is FQNEAQ (reference sequence). J gave up 0 bases and V 5 bases, and 7 bases lay outside the gene matches. This CDR3 is built from 16 residues. CDR3 nucleotides: TGTGCCAGCAGCGAGAGACAGGGGGACCCTAACTATGGCTACACCTTC. Encoded protein: CASSERQGDPNYGYTF.

V is TRBV12-5 and J is TRBJ2-2; D remains ambiguous. The CDR3 runs to 12 residues. V lost 4 bases, J lost 9 bases, and 9 bases lay in between. Germline loops: CDR1 LGHNT, CDR2 FRNRAP. In nucleotides, the CDR3 is TGTGCTAGTGGTTCCCTCCCCCGGGAGCTGTTTTTT. It translates to CASGSLPRELFF.

The J gene is TRBJ2-7, the V gene TRBV11-2, with 9 nucleotides matching TRBD1. CDR1 and CDR2 from the germline V gene are SGHAT and FQNNGV. J lost 3 bases, V lost 5 bases, and 2 bases had no gene match. The CDR3 runs 13 residues. Here the CDR3 DNA reads TGTGCCAGCAGCCCGGACAGGGGCTACGAGCAGTACTTC. Translation gives CASSPDRGYEQYF.

This clone was found a few times. The V call is TRBV11-3, the J call TRBJ2-1; D may be TRBD1 (6 bases). The ends were cut back, 5 bases at V and 9 bases at J, with 17 bases in the middle. Germline V gene data show CDR1 as SGHNT and CDR2 as YENEEA. The CDR3 totals 14 residues. The CDR3 DNA reads as TGTGCCAGCAGCCCAACAACAGGGCGAGGTGAGCAGTTCTTC. Amino acid sequence: CASSPTTGRGEQFF.

The chain has TRBV18 and TRBJ2-3, with TRBD1 matching 10 bases. V trimming: 6 bases; J trimming: 1 base; junction bases outside the gene matches: 10. Germline CDR1 KGHSH, CDR2 LQKENI. CDR3 length equals 17 residues. In DNA form, the CDR3 reads TGTGCCAGCTCCCCTGTCCGGGACAGGGGCGGCACAGATACGCAGTATTTT. Translation: CASSPVRDRGGTDTQYF.

The chain combines TRBV19 with TRBJ1-2; D not resolved. The CDR3 consists of 14 residues. V was shortened by 4 bases and J by 8 bases, with 17 bases between the two germline ends. Germline V gene sequence: CDR1 LNHDA, CDR2 SQIVND (reference sequence). The CDR3 DNA sequence: TGTGCCAGTAGTACCCCGGGATACATGCTAGGCTACACCTTC. Translation gives CASSTPGYMLGYTF. Using reference TRBV19 and TRBJ1-2 for the parts outside the CDR3, the full variable domain is DGGITQSPKYLFRKEGQNVTLSCEQNLNHDAMYWYRQDPGQGLRLIYYSQIVNDFQKGDIAEGYSVSREKKESFPLTVTSAQKNPTAFYLCASSTPGYMLGYTFGSGTRLTVV.

The chain couples TRBV2 to TRBJ2-4, with D unclear. The germline V gene encodes CDR1 SNHLY and CDR2 FYNNEI. The CDR3 runs to 16 residues. V shed 7 bases and J shed 0 bases, with 16 bases lying between them. CDR3 in DNA: TGTGCCAGCACCGTACTAACCCTAAGAGCCAAAAACATTCAGTACTTC. It codes for CASTVLTLRAKNIQYF.

The chain carries TRBV7-9 and TRBJ1-1; D is ambiguous. The V end lost 5 bases, the J end lost 3 bases, and 10 bases lay between the germline ends. Germline V CDR1 and CDR2: SEHNR, FQNEAQ (reference sequence). The CDR3 length is 13 residues. The CDR3 DNA reads as TGTGCCAGCAGCGCGAGCCCGGACACTGAAGCTTTCTTT. Translation gives CASSASPDTEAFF.

V and J are TRBV3-1 (or the pseudogene TRBV3-2) and TRBJ2-3; the match to TRBD2 covers 13 bases. CDR1 is LGHDT, CDR2 YNNKEL, per germline (reference sequence). V was clipped by 2 bases and J by 2 bases; unmatched bases: 4. The CDR3 spans 17 residues. CDR3 protein: CASSQPGLAGVTDTQYF. The CDR3 DNA reads TGTGCCAGCAGCCAACCAGGACTAGCGGGGGTCACAGATACGCAGTATTTT.

The sample holds a few counts of this clone. The chain employs TRBV6-1 and TRBJ2-1, with a tentative D call TRBD2 (6 bases). The germline V gene encodes CDR1 MNHNS and CDR2 SASEGT. This CDR3 comprises 15 residues. V was cut by 1 base and J by 3 bases, with 10 bases left in between. The CDR3 loop reads CASSEGNSGYNEQFF. CDR3 nucleotide sequence: TGTGCCAGCAGTGAAGGAAATAGCGGCTACAATGAGCAGTTCTTC.

This clone was seen a handful of times. The rearrangement links TRBV28 to TRBJ1-2; no clear D gene. V dropped 6 bases and J dropped 5 bases, with 10 bases sitting between them. Germline V lookup: CDR1 MDHEN, CDR2 SYDVKM. This CDR3 is 12 amino acids long. The CDR3 bases are TGTGCCAGCAGCTCGGGTCCGTATGGCTACACCTTC. Encoded protein: CASSSGPYGYTF.

This sequence joins TRBV14 and TRBJ1-6; 7 bases fit TRBD1. CDR3 length: 14 amino acids. With 3 bases clipped from V and 7 bases from J, the junction kept 3 bases outside the gene matches. The germline V gene has CDR1 SGHDN and CDR2 FVKESK. CDR3 in amino acids: CASSHTGDNSPLHF. CDR3 coding DNA: TGTGCCAGCAGCCACACAGGGGACAATTCACCCCTCCACTTT.

This chain uses TRBV30 with TRBJ2-7; no clear D gene. V gave up 3 bases and J gave up 2 bases, with 11 bases separating them. The V gene's germline CDR1 is GTSNPN and CDR2 SVGIG (reference sequence). CDR3 length equals 13 residues. The CDR3 reads CAWRRREPYEQYF. The CDR3 DNA reads TGTGCCTGGAGGCGTCGTGAGCCCTACGAGCAGTACTTC.

This clone was counted once. The chain has TRBV28 and TRBJ1-5; D is ambiguous. Trimming removed 3 bases at V and 3 bases at J, with 9 bases between. The CDR3 runs 14 residues. Germline values: CDR1 MDHEN, CDR2 SYDVKM. The CDR3 sequence: CASSLSGNNQPQHF. The CDR3 bases are TGTGCCAGCAGTTTGAGCGGAAACAATCAGCCCCAGCATTTT.

This clone was detected many times. This chain joins TRBV6-5 and TRBJ1-2; D is ambiguous. Between the trimmed V and J ends, which lost 7 bases and 2 bases, there was a span of 11 bases. The CDR3 is 13 residues long. Germline V lookup: CDR1 MNHEY, CDR2 SVGAGI. The CDR3 DNA is TGTGCCAGCACGAGGGCACTAAACTATGGCTACACCTTC. This sequence encodes CASTRALNYGYTF.

A single count supports this clone. The rearrangement joins TRBV9 to TRBJ2-6, with 8 bases fitting TRBD1. V was clipped by 5 bases and J by 6 bases; unmatched bases: 7. This CDR3 has 15 amino acids. The germline V gene encodes CDR1 SGDLS and CDR2 YYNGEE. CDR3: CASSQGAQVANVLTF. CDR3 sequence (DNA): TGTGCCAGCAGTCAGGGGGCGCAGGTGGCCAACGTCCTGACTTTC.

V gene TRBV19 combines with J gene TRBJ1-2, with a weak D call TRBD1 (5 bases). There are 15 residues in the CDR3. V lost 4 bases and J 2 bases, leaving 14 bases between the germline ends. Germline CDR1 and CDR2: LNHDA and SQIVND (reference sequence). This CDR3 is CASSTRTTVNYGYTF. DNA for the CDR3: TGTGCCAGTAGTACCCGTACGACAGTCAACTATGGCTACACCTTC.